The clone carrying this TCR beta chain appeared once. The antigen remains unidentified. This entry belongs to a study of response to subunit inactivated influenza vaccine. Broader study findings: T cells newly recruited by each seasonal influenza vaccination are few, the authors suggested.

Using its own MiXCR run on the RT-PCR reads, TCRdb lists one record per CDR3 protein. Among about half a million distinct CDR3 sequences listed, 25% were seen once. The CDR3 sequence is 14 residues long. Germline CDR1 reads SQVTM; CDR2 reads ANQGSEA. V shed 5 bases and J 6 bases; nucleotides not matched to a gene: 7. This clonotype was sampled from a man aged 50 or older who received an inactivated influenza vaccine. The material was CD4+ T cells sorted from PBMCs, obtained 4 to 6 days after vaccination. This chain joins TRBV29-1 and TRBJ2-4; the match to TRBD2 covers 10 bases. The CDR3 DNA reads TGCAGCGTTCGAGGGAGACTAGCGGGAAACATTCAGTACTTC. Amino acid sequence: CSVRGRLAGNIQYF.